This entry is about one T cell receptor beta chain. Its antigen is undetermined. The sample comes from a study of cytomegalovirus exposure and HLA in healthy donors. General study results and limits: Exclusion applied to some V segments, including TRBV6-2 and TRBV6-3, as they were indistinguishable. Prior analysis indicated that the majority of TCR beta V segments exhibited productivity approximately 87% or approximately 30% of the time. Presence/absence analyses rested on an assumption that sequencing depth was roughly uniform across donors. A link between a missense DCLRE1C variant and TCR beta V- and J-gene trimming emerged from a later analysis.

CDR1 is SGHAT, CDR2 FQNNGV, per germline. The trim removed 7 bases at V and 2 bases at J, leaving 4 bases unmatched. This CDR3 is 15 amino acids long. Amplification used 60 Vbeta primers and 13 Jbeta primers. The method was immunoSEQ multiplex PCR; TCRdb's version includes in-frame clones alone and lacks a portion of them. The sample records around 150,000 clones, about 84% being singletons. V and J are TRBV11-2 and TRBJ2-6, with 8 bases aligning to TRBD2. The sample consisted of PBMCs. This receptor was identified in a man aged 45-65 years in good health and CMV-seronegative. CDR3 loop: CASTRGGTGANVLTF. CDR3 sequence (DNA): TGTGCCAGCACCCGGGGGGGTACTGGGGCCAACGTCCTGACTTTC.